The TCR beta chain described here comes from a study of blood T cell repertoires in COVID-19. In the study overall: Acute and convalescent COVID-19 specimens originated in the United States, Italy and Spain.

In the original processing: Reference gene primer amplification in the assay estimated nucleated cell counts. TCRdb's copy holds only in-frame clones and misses some; the assay was immunoSEQ multiplex PCR. That table gives V, J and clone size, and the DNA gave D and trimming. Altogether tens of thousands of clones are present, about nine tenths being singletons, with the ten largest covering approximately 10%. CDR3 size: 15 residues. Between the trimmed V and J ends, which lost 0 bases and 2 bases, there was a span of 7 bases. The germline CDR1 and CDR2 sequences are SEHNR and FQNEAQ (reference sequence).

Sequences were obtained from peripheral blood. The origin of this receptor is a man in his 70s with active or convalescent COVID-19. This rearrangement joins TRBV7-9 to TRBJ2-2; D unresolved. DNA for the CDR3: TGTGCCAGCAGCTTAGCGGCAATAAACACCGGGGAGCTGTTTTTT. This translates into CASSLAAINTGELFF.